The rows below give T cell receptor beta chains drawn from one sample of a study of cytomegalovirus exposure and HLA in healthy donors. Data came from immunoSEQ multiplex PCR; TCRdb stores just in-frame clones and leaves some out. The sample consists of roughly 180,000 clones, approximately 89% of them appearing once. The sequenced sample was PBMCs. Source of these receptors: a man aged 25-45 years in good health and CMV-seropositive. Each CDR3 is given with its conserved first and last residue. D genes are given only for firm matches.

. | 15 | TRBJ1-1 | TRBV6-4 | CASSDSWGGGTEAFF
TRBD1 | 15 | TRBJ2-7 | TRBV6-1 | CASTREGTGTYEQYF
. | 15 | TRBJ2-2 | TRBV5-1 | CASSFLDQGTGELFF
TRBD1 | 15 | TRBJ2-1 | TRBV28 | CASSFRGIFGNEQFF
. | 15 | TRBJ1-4 | TRBV9 | CASSESDGTNEKLFF
TRBD1 | 14 | TRBJ1-2 | TRBV5-4 | CASSLQGSNYGYTF
TRBD2 | 16 | TRBJ2-1 | TRBV30 | CASDNGLAGTYNEQFF
TRBD1 | 15 | TRBJ2-1 | TRBV7-2 | CASSSRRDRVGEQFF
. | 13 | TRBJ1-2 | TRBV7-2 | CASSLQGNYGYTF
. | 14 | TRBJ2-2 | TRBV7-2 | CASSSSTGTGELFF
. | 14 | TRBJ1-4 | TRBV7-9 | CASSLGGSREKLFF
. | 16 | TRBJ2-2 | TRBV4-2 | CASSQDLGLEGGELFF
TRBD2 | 15 | TRBJ2-3 | TRBV11-3 | CASSLVSGGARTQYF
. | 14 | TRBJ1-5 | TRBV27 | CASSRNPQVQPQHF
TRBD2 | 15 | TRBJ2-5 | TRBV2 | CASKIQTSGKETQYF
. | 13 | TRBJ2-5 | TRBV2 | CASSRNSPETQYF
TRBD2 | 15 | TRBJ2-7 | TRBV5-6 | CASRNLAGGPGEQYF
. | 13 | TRBJ2-7 | TRBV27 | CASTKLFPYEQYF
. | 12 | TRBJ2-1 | TRBV5-1 | CASSLVGWEQFF
. | 11 | TRBJ2-1 | TRBV20-1 | CSARRNNEQFF
. | 15 | TRBJ2-7 | TRBV14 | CASSHSLGGSYEQYF
. | 12 | TRBJ1-1 | TRBV12-5 | CASGLGYTEAFF
TRBD2 | 15 | TRBJ2-2 | TRBV5-1 | CASSWGGRDTGELFF
. | 12 | TRBJ2-7 | TRBV6-1 | CASTPDSYEQYF
. | 12 | TRBJ2-7 | TRBV11-2 | CASSAFVGEQYF
. | 16 | TRBJ2-7 | TRBV5-8 | CASSTGRYKRTYEQYF
. | 14 | TRBJ2-7 | TRBV7-3 | CASSLQPGSHLVVF
. | 15 | TRBJ1-1 | TRBV7-9 | CASSLAGNGDTEAFF
TRBD1 | 15 | TRBJ1-1 | TRBV2 | CASTPWTGGGTEAFF
. | 16 | TRBJ1-2 | TRBV27 | CASSTHRDGLGGGYTF
. | 14 | TRBJ2-5 | TRBV25-1 | CASSEYGATGTQYF
TRBD2 | 15 | TRBJ2-2 | TRBV5-1 | CASSLSGRNTGELFF
. | 13 | TRBJ1-2 | TRBV11-3 | CASSLRTPGGYTF
TRBD1 | 15 | TRBJ2-5 | TRBV6-1 | CASSADQGAGETQYF
TRBD1 | 14 | TRBJ1-1 | TRBV28 | CASSYEGARTEAFF
. | 16 | TRBJ2-2 | TRBV7-6 | CASSPFSGGGTGELFF
. | 16 | TRBJ2-2 | TRBV27 | CASSPPRAGRTGELFF
. | 13 | TRBJ1-5 | TRBV27 | CASSVTPNQPQHF
. | 13 | TRBJ2-1 | TRBV19 | CASSPRAYNEQFF
TRBD2 | 14 | TRBJ2-7 | TRBV5-4 | CASSIWGLLAAQYF
. | 13 | TRBJ1-5 | TRBV30 | CAWSAGYDQPQHF
. | 13 | TRBJ2-5 | TRBV7-6 | CASSLSTGETQYF
TRBD1 | 14 | TRBJ2-7 | TRBV7-2 | CASSLTGTGVVVYF
. | 15 | TRBJ2-2 | TRBV5-1 | CASSLWQANTGELFF
TRBD1 | 18 | TRBJ1-4 | TRBV7-2 | CASSRPPGTGHRNEKLFF
TRBD2 | 18 | TRBJ2-3 | TRBV12-5 | CASGSQRNTSGASDTQYF
. | 11 | TRBJ1-1 | TRBV7-3 | CASSWTHEAFF
TRBD1 | 18 | TRBJ2-7 | TRBV27 | CASIGSSGRDRSSYEQYF
. | 14 | TRBJ2-7 | TRBV7-8 | CASSRGASGYEQYF
. | 15 | TRBJ1-2 | TRBV5-3 | CARSLVSQFNYGYTF
. | 17 | TRBJ2-4 | TRBV7-2 | CASSLGVGYARENIQYF
. | 17 | TRBJ2-3 | TRBV28 | CASSFGPGTRVSDTQYF